The clone carrying this T cell receptor (beta chain) was detected once. Antigen unknown. This entry belongs to a study of cytomegalovirus exposure and HLA in healthy donors. Generated by immunoSEQ multiplex PCR, the TCRdb table keeps only in-frame clones and is missing some. Here the sample spans about 110,000 clones, around 95% being singletons. Whole-study results and caveats: Most TCR sequences were seen very rarely across donors, but some public TCRs occurred in many.

Unmatched junction bases numbered 6, after V lost 4 bases and J lost 0 bases. This CDR3 spans 17 amino acids. Germline assignment: CDR1 SGHVS and CDR2 FNYEAQ. This sequence joins TRBV7-6 and TRBJ2-2; 9 bases are shared with TRBD1. The sample comprised PBMCs. This TCR was sampled from a woman in her late teens or twenties in good health and CMV-seronegative. The CDR3 loop is CASSSPRTGANTGELFF. CDR3 nucleotide sequence: TGTGCCAGCAGCTCCCCCCGGACAGGGGCGAACACCGGGGAGCTGTTTTTT.